These 20 T cell receptor beta chains originate from one sample sequenced in a study of T-cell reconstitution after alpha-beta-depleted transplantation in children. The library targeted TCRbeta and was prepared with unique molecular identifiers. TCRdb re-derived calls from the PCR reads in MiXCR, one entry per CDR3 protein. This table holds some 550,000 distinct CDR3 sequences, 20% to 25% found once. The specimen was PBMCs, mostly from graft donor cells, collected 360 days after TCRalphabeta/CD19-depleted stem cell transplant. The source of these receptors is a boy under two years old who had a stem cell transplant for acute myeloid leukemia, so the T cells may come from the graft donor.

The rearrangement joins TRBV6-5 to TRBJ2-1, with D uncertain. Looked up from germline, CDR1 is MNHEY and CDR2 is SVGAGI. Trimming removed 1 base from V and 4 bases from J, with 17 bases in between. CDR3 length: 17 residues. The CDR3 bases are TGTGCCAGCAGTTACTTACCGCGCGGTTCAGTTTACAATGAGCAGTTCTTC. Amino acids: CASSYLPRGSVYNEQFF.

This clonotype was counted a few times. The chain employs TRBV6-1 and TRBJ1-1; TRBD1 matches 9 bases. Per the germline V gene, CDR1 is MNHNS and CDR2 is SASEGT. The CDR3 length is 14 residues. The J segment lost 2 bases and the V segment lost 9 bases, leaving 7 bases of the junction unmatched. The CDR3 DNA sequence: TGTGCCAGTGCCCGGGACAGGGATAACACTGAAGCTTTCTTT. Protein sequence: CASARDRDNTEAFF.

This clonotype was detected only a few times. This sequence joins TRBV12-3 or TRBV12-4 and TRBJ1-1; TRBD1 matches at 9 bases. The CDR3 extends over 15 amino acids. Losses at the gene ends were 7 bases for V and 4 bases for J; bases not matched to a gene: 10. CDR3 sequence reads: CASTHLEDRGTEAFF. The DNA for the CDR3 is TGTGCCAGCACCCACTTGGAGGACAGGGGCACTGAAGCTTTCTTT.

Many counts were recorded for this clonotype. The gene calls are TRBV12-3 or TRBV12-4 and TRBJ1-5; the D gene is possibly TRBD1 (6 bases). The CDR3 spans 15 residues. V was shortened by 2 bases and J by 4 bases, with 12 bases between the two germline ends. CDR3 in DNA: TGTGCCAGCAGTTTACCGGGGGCCCCTAATCAGCCCCAGCATTTT. It specifies CASSLPGAPNQPQHF.

The chain employs TRBV4-1 and TRBJ1-3; D is undetermined. V was shortened by 2 bases and J by 0 bases, with 8 bases between the two germline ends. The CDR3 runs to 15 residues. Per germline, CDR1 MGHRA and CDR2 YSYEKL. This chain's CDR3 is CASSQISLSGNTIYF. The CDR3 DNA reads as TGCGCCAGCAGCCAAATATCTCTCTCTGGAAACACCATATATTTT.

Many counts were recorded for this clonotype. CDR3 nucleotide sequence: TGCAGCGGCGTAGCGGCGAGCTCCTACAATGAGCAGTTCTTC. Encoded protein: CSGVAASSYNEQFF. The chain recombines TRBV29-1 with TRBJ2-1, with TRBD2 as a possible D gene (6 bases). Germline CDR1 reads SQVTM; CDR2 reads ANQGSEA. This CDR3 comprises 14 residues. Deletions cut 7 bases from V and 0 bases from J, with 13 bases between.

This clonotype was detected ten times or more. The chain has TRBV29-1 and TRBJ2-4; possible D gene TRBD2, 6 bases. Germline V gene data show CDR1 as SQVTM and CDR2 as ANQGSEA. Between the trimmed V and J ends, which lost 7 bases and 3 bases, there was a span of 16 bases. This CDR3 spans 14 amino acids. This CDR3 reads CSGIREADKNIQYF. CDR3 nucleotides: TGCAGCGGCATCAGGGAGGCGGACAAAAACATTCAGTACTTC. Together with reference TRBV29-1 and TRBJ2-4, the CDR3 gives the full variable domain: SAVISQKPSRDICQRGTSLTIQCQVDSQVTMMFWYRQQPGQSLTLIATANQGSEATYESGFVIDKFPISRPNLTFSTLTVSNMSPEDSSIYLCSGIREADKNIQYFGAGTRLSVL.

In its sample, this clonotype was seen many times. V gene TRBV12-3 or TRBV12-4 combines with J gene TRBJ2-5; weak D call: TRBD2 (5 bases). Trimming cost V 5 bases and J 0 bases, with 13 bases left between them. The CDR3 totals 15 residues. For the CDR3, the DNA is TGTGCCAGCAGTGGGAGACCCGCGTACCAAGAGACCCAGTACTTC. Translation: CASSGRPAYQETQYF.

The rearrangement joins TRBV5-6 to TRBJ2-3, with D perhaps matching TRBD1 or TRBD2 (5 bases each). The V end lost 0 bases, the J end lost 0 bases, and 11 bases lay between the germline ends. The CDR3 consists of 16 residues. Germline CDR1 reads SGHDT; CDR2 reads YYEEEE. The CDR3 DNA reads as TGTGCCAGCAGCTTGGGGGCCTGGGGGAGCACAGATACGCAGTATTTT. It translates to CASSLGAWGSTDTQYF.

This clonotype was seen more than once but under ten times. The V and J genes are TRBV9 and TRBJ2-5; a weak D match, TRBD2 (6 bases). The CDR3 contains 15 residues. V was shortened by 3 bases and J by 1 base, with 13 bases between the two germline ends. The germline gives CDR1 SGDLS, CDR2 YYNGEE. The CDR3 bases are TGTGCCAGCAGCGCGTTCCTTAGCGGCCAAGAGACCCAGTACTTC. It is translated as CASSAFLSGQETQYF.

This clonotype has a count of ten or more. V usage is TRBV9 and J usage is TRBJ2-1, with 9 nucleotides matching TRBD2. J lost 6 bases, V lost 4 bases, and 17 bases had no gene match. Germline CDR1 reads SGDLS; CDR2 reads YYNGEE. CDR3 length: 18 amino acids. CDR3 nucleotides: TGTGCCAGCAGCCCCCAGCCATTTAGCGGGGGAACTCCCAATGAGCAGTTCTTC. Amino acids: CASSPQPFSGGTPNEQFF. The whole variable domain, filled in from reference TRBV9 and TRBJ2-1, reads DSGVTQTPKHLITATGQRVTLRCSPRSGDLSVYWYQQSLDQGLQFLIQYYNGEERAKGNILERFSAQQFPDLHSELNLSSLELGDSALYFCASSPQPFSGGTPNEQFFGPGTRLTVL.

The rearrangement uses TRBV12-3 or TRBV12-4 and TRBJ2-1; D gene unclear. There are 14 residues in the CDR3. Trimming left V 5 bases short and J 0 bases short, with 8 bases between. Here the CDR3 reads CASSTASSYNEQFF. CDR3 coding DNA: TGTGCCAGCAGTACAGCGAGCTCCTACAATGAGCAGTTCTTC.

This clonotype has a count of ten or more. The V call is TRBV20-1, the J call TRBJ2-2, with D tentatively TRBD1 (6 bases). The V gene lost 2 bases and the J gene lost 8 bases, with 15 bases spanning the gap. CDR1 and CDR2 (germline): DFQATT, SNEGSKA (reference sequence). CDR3 length equals 14 residues. CDR3 sequence: CSARKQGLMGELFF. In nucleotides, the CDR3 is TGCAGTGCTAGAAAACAGGGTCTGATGGGGGAGCTGTTTTTT.

The V gene is TRBV10-3, the J gene TRBJ1-3; a possible D gene is TRBD1 (5 bases). Trimming took 3 bases from V and 2 from J, leaving 8 bases between them. The CDR3 consists of 14 residues. In germline, CDR1 is ENHRY, CDR2 SYGVKD. The CDR3: CAISEAGAGNTIYF. The CDR3 region has the DNA TGTGCCATCAGTGAAGCGGGGGCTGGAAACACCATATATTTT.

This chain links TRBV4-1 with TRBJ2-5; D is undetermined. Trimming cost V 0 bases and J 5 bases, with 19 bases left between them. Germline CDR1 reads MGHRA; CDR2 reads YSYEKL. This CDR3 is 17 amino acids long. The CDR3, as DNA: TGCGCCAGCAGCCAAGATCCGCCAGTCGACGCCAAGGAGACCCAGTACTTC. This sequence encodes CASSQDPPVDAKETQYF.

V usage is TRBV20-1 and J usage is TRBJ1-2; a weak D match, TRBD1 (6 bases). CDR3 length: 12 amino acids. The germline V gene encodes CDR1 DFQATT and CDR2 SNEGSKA (reference sequence). V lost 6 bases, J lost 7 bases, and 15 bases lay in between. The CDR3 region is CSASTGASGYTF. CDR3 DNA sequence: TGCAGTGCCAGCACGGGGGCGAGTGGCTACACCTTC.

This clonotype was seen a few times. V is TRBV6-5 and J is TRBJ1-5; D is unresolved. CDR1 is MNHEY, CDR2 SVGAGI, per germline. Trimming took off 4 bases at V and 3 bases at J, with 19 bases between the two ends. The CDR3 sequence is 17 residues long. CDR3 amino acids: CASSSGSGPGPNQPQHF. CDR3 sequence (DNA): TGTGCCAGCAGTTCCGGGTCCGGACCAGGCCCCAATCAGCCCCAGCATTTT.

The V and J genes are TRBV15 and TRBJ2-7; TRBD1 matches at 9 bases. Germline values: CDR1 LNHNV, CDR2 YYDKDF (reference sequence). V lost 4 bases and J lost 4; bases outside the gene matches: 14. This CDR3 spans 17 amino acids. The CDR3: CATSTFPRGQGRYEQYF. In DNA form, the CDR3 reads TGTGCCACCAGCACCTTCCCCCGTGGACAGGGGAGGTACGAGCAGTACTTC.

This clonotype was seen at least ten times. This sequence joins TRBV20-1 and TRBJ2-7; 9 nucleotides agree with TRBD1. This CDR3 region has 15 residues. J was trimmed by 3 bases and V by 0 bases; bases with no gene match: 6. In germline, CDR1 is DFQATT, CDR2 SNEGSKA (reference sequence). The CDR3 reads CSARDPGTGNYEQYF. The CDR3 DNA is TGCAGTGCTAGAGATCCCGGGACAGGGAACTACGAGCAGTACTTC.

This clonotype was counted a few times. The gene calls are TRBV7-6 and TRBJ2-1, with TRBD2 identical over 7 bases. Germline CDR1 is SGHVS and CDR2 is FNYEAQ. The CDR3 totals 14 residues. The J segment lost 6 bases and the V segment lost 3 bases, leaving 5 bases of the junction unmatched. CDR3 in amino acids: CASSFMGGGNEQFF. The CDR3 region has the DNA TGTGCCAGCAGCTTCATGGGGGGGGGCAATGAGCAGTTCTTC.